Each of the 5 T cell receptor beta chains below was sequenced from the same sample in a study of T cells after yellow fever vaccination. TCRdb ran MiXCR on the 5' RACE reads and lists one entry per CDR3 protein. The sample records fewer than 350,000 distinct CDR3 sequences, 8.5% to 10% being singletons. Sequenced here: PBMCs, sampled on the day of the first yellow fever vaccination. Receptors were obtained from a man in his late teens or twenties who received the YFV17D yellow fever vaccine.

The chain couples TRBV6-1 to TRBJ2-7, with 7 bases fitting TRBD1. The CDR3 length is 13 residues. Trimming removed 4 bases from V and 6 bases from J; junction bases left unmatched: 6. Looked up from germline, CDR1 is MNHNS and CDR2 is SASEGT. The CDR3 sequence: CASSAATGSEQYF. Here the CDR3 DNA reads TGTGCCAGCAGTGCAGCGACAGGGTCCGAGCAGTACTTC.

The sample holds a few counts of this clonotype. The chain employs TRBV6-5 and TRBJ1-4, with 7 bases identical to TRBD1. From germline, CDR1 is MNHEY and CDR2 SVGAGI. The CDR3 sequence is 14 residues long. V lost 2 bases to trimming and J lost 10 bases; unmatched junction nucleotides: 7. CDR3 bases: TGTGCCAGCAGTTACGGGCAGGGGGTTGGAAAACTGTTTTTT. Its translation is CASSYGQGVGKLFF.

V gene TRBV5-1 combines with J gene TRBJ2-1; TRBD2 agrees at 12 bases. Germline trimming cut 4 bases from V and 0 bases from J; bases unmatched to any gene: 5. This CDR3 has 17 amino acids. Germline CDR1 is SGHRS and CDR2 is YFSETQ. The CDR3 sequence: CASSGPLAGGSYNEQFF. The CDR3 DNA is TGCGCCAGCAGCGGACCACTAGCGGGGGGCTCCTACAATGAGCAGTTCTTC.

This clonotype turned up a few times. The chain carries TRBV4-1 and TRBJ1-3; D call uncertain. Per the germline V gene, CDR1 is MGHRA and CDR2 is YSYEKL. V was trimmed by 2 bases and J by 4 bases, leaving 6 bases between them. The CDR3 runs to 13 residues. For the CDR3, the DNA is TGCGCCAGCAGCCAATACGGGGGAAACACCATATATTTT. This sequence encodes CASSQYGGNTIYF.

This clonotype was detected many times. The gene calls are TRBV20-1 and TRBJ2-7, with 9 bases fitting TRBD1. Germline assignment: CDR1 DFQATT and CDR2 SNEGSKA (reference sequence). This CDR3 is built from 14 residues. With 0 bases clipped from V and 3 bases from J, the junction kept 3 bases outside the gene matches. In DNA, the CDR3 is TGCAGTGCTAGAGATCCGGGACAGGGCTACGAGCAGTACGTC. This codes for CSARDPGQGYEQYV.